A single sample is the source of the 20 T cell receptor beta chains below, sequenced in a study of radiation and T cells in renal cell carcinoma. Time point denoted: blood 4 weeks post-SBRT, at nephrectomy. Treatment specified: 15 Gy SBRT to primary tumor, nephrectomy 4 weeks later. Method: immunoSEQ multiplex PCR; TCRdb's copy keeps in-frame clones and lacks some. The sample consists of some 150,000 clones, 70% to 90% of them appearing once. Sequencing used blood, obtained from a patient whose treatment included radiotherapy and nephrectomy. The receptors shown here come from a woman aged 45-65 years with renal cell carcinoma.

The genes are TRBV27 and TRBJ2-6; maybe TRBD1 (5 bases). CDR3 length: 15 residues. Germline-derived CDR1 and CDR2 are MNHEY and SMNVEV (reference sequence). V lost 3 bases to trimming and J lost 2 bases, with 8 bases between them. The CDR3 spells CASSLQQAGANVLTF. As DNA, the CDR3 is TGTGCCAGCAGTTTGCAACAGGCTGGGGCCAACGTCCTGACTTTC.

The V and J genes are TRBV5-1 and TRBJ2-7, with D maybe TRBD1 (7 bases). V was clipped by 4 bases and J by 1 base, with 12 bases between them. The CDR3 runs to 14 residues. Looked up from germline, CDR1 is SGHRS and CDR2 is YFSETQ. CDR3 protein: CASSGGGASYEQYF. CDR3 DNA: TGCGCCAGCAGCGGAGGGGGCGCTTCCTACGAGCAGTACTTC. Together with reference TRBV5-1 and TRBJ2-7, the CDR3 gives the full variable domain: KAGVTQTPRYLIKTRGQQVTLSCSPISGHRSVSWYQQTPGQGLQFLFEYFSETQRNKGNFPGRFSGRQFSNSRSEMNVSTLELGDSALYLCASSGGGASYEQYFGPGTRLTVT.

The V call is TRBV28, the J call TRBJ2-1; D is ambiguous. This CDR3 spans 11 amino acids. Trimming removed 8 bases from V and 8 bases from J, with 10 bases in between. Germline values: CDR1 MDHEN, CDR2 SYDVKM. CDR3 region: CASGEVDEQFF. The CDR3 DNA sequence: TGTGCCAGCGGGGAAGTGGATGAGCAGTTCTTC.

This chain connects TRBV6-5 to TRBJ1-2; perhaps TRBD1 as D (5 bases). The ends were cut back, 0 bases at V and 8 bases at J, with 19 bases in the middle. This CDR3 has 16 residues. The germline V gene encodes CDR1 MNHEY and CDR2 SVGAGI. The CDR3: CASSYSPNPGRKGYTF. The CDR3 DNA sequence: TGTGCCAGCAGTTACTCGCCAAACCCGGGGCGGAAGGGCTACACCTTC.

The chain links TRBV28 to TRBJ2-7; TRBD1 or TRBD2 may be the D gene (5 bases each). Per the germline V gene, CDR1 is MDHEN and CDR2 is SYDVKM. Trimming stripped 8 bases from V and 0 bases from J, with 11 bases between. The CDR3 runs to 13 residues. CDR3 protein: CASRAGSSYEQYF. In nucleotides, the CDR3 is TGTGCCAGCCGGGCAGGGAGCTCCTACGAGCAGTACTTC.

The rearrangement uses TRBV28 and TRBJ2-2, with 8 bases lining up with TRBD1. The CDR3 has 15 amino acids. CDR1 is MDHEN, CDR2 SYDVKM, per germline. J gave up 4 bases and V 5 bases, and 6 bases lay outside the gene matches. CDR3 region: CASSPGQGPTGELFF. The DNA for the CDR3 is TGTGCCAGCAGTCCCGGACAGGGACCCACCGGGGAGCTGTTTTTT.

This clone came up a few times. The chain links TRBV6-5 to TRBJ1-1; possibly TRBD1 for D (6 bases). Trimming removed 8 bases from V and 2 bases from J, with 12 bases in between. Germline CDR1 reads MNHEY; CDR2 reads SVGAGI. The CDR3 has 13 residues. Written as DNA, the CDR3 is TGTGCCAGCCGACAGGATAGTAACACTGAAGCTTTCTTT. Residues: CASRQDSNTEAFF.

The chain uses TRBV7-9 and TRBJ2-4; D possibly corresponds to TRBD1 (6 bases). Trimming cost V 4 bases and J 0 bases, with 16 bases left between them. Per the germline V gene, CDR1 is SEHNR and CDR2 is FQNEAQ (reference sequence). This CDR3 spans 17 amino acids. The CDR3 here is CASSSPTGSLAKNIQYF. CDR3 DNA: TGTGCCAGCAGCTCCCCTACAGGGAGCCTAGCCAAAAACATTCAGTACTTC.

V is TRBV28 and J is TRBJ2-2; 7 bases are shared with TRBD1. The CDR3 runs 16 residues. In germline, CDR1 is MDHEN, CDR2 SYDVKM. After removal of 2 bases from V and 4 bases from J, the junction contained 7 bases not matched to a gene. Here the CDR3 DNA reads TGTGCCAGCAGTTTAGGGGTAGGGGGCGGCACCGGGGAGCTGTTTTTT. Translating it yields CASSLGVGGGTGELFF. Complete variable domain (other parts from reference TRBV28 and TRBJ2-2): DVKVTQSSRYLVKRTGEKVFLECVQDMDHENMFWYRQDPGLGLRLIYFSYDVKMKEKGDIPEGYSVSREKKERFSLILESASTNQTSMYLCASSLGVGGGTGELFFGEGSRLTVL.

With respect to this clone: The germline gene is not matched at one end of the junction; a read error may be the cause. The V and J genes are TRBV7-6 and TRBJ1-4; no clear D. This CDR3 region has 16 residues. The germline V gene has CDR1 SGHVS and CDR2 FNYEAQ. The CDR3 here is CASSLAADATNEKLFF. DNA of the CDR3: TGTGCCAGCAGCCTAGCGGCCGACGCAACTAATGAAAAACTGTTTTTT.

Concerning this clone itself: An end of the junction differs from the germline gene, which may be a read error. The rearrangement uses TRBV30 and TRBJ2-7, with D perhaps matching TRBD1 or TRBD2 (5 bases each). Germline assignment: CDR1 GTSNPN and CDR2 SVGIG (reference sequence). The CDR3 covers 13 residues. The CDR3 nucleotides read TGTGCCTGGAGTGTAGGGAGATTACAGGAATTTAGCTTC. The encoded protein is CAWSVGRLQEFSF.

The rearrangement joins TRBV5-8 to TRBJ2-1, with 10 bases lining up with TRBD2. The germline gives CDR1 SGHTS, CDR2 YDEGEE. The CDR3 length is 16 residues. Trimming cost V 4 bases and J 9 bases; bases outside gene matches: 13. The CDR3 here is CASSPLGLAGEGEQFF. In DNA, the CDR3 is TGTGCCAGCAGCCCCCTCGGGCTAGCGGGAGAGGGTGAGCAGTTCTTC.

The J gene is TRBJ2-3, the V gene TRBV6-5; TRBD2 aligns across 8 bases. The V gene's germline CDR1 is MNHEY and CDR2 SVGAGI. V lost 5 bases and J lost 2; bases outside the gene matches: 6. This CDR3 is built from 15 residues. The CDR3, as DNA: TGTGCCAGCAGTATCCTAGCGGGCTCCACAGATACGCAGTATTTT. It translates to CASSILAGSTDTQYF.

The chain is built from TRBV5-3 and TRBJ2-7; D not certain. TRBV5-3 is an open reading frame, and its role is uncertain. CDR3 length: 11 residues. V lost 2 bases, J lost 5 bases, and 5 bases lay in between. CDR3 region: CARSFPHEQYF. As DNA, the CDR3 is TGTGCCAGAAGCTTCCCTCACGAGCAGTACTTC.

This CDR3 reads CASSSGPNQPQHF. The CDR3 nucleotides read TGTGCCAGCTCCTCAGGGCCCAATCAGCCCCAGCATTTT. The chain is built from TRBV18 and TRBJ1-5; D possibly corresponds to TRBD1 (5 bases). This CDR3 spans 13 amino acids. Between the trimmed V and J ends, which lost 6 bases and 3 bases, there was a span of 9 bases. Germline values: CDR1 KGHSH, CDR2 LQKENI.

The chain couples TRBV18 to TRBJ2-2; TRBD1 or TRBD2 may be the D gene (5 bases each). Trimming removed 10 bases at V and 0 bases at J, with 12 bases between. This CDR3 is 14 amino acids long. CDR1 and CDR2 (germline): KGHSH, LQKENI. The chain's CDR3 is CATLGGTNTGELFF. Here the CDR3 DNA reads TGTGCCACCCTTGGGGGAACGAACACCGGGGAGCTGTTTTTT.

Written as DNA, the CDR3 is TGTGCCAGCAGACCCGGGACAGAGAACACCGGGGAGCTGTTTTTT. Residues: CASRPGTENTGELFF. The V gene is TRBV6-1, the J gene TRBJ2-2; TRBD1 matches at 7 bases. This CDR3 comprises 15 residues. The germline V gene has CDR1 MNHNS and CDR2 SASEGT. Trimming at V came to 6 bases and at J to 1 base, leaving 5 bases not matched to a gene.

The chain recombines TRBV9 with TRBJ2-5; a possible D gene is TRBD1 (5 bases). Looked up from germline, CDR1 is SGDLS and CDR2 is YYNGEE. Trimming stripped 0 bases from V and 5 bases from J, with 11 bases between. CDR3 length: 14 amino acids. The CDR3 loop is CASSVEGSLETQYF. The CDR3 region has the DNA TGTGCCAGCAGCGTAGAGGGGTCTTTGGAGACCCAGTACTTC.

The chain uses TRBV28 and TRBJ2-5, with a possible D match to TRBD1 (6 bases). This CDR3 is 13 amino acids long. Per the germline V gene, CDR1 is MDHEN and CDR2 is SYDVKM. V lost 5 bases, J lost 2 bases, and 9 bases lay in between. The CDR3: CASSAGQQETQYF. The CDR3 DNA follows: TGTGCCAGCAGTGCCGGACAGCAAGAGACCCAGTACTTC.

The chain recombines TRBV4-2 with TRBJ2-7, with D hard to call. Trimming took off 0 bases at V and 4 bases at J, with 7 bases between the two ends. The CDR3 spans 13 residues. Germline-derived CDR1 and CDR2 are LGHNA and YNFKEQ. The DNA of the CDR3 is TGTGCCAGCAGCCAAGATCTTGAGTACGAGCAGTACTTC. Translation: CASSQDLEYEQYF.